This T cell receptor beta chain was sequenced for a study of PD-1 blockade in mismatch repair-deficient tumors. V was clipped by 0 bases and J by 5 bases, with 15 bases between them. CDR1 is SGHNT, CDR2 YENEEA, per germline. The CDR3 has 16 residues. Three pembrolizumab responders had their TCRs sequenced. The table came from immunoSEQ multiplex PCR; TCRdb's copy has only in-frame clones and leaves some out. The top ten hold approximately 2.7% of the sample, which has over 75,000 clones, more than 65% seen once. The chain combines TRBV11-3 with TRBJ2-3; D might be TRBD1 (6 bases). The sample here was peripheral blood, taken 12 weeks after starting pembrolizumab. This clonotype was sampled from an adult with mismatch repair-deficient cancer. The CDR3 DNA reads as TGTGCCAGCAGCTTAGATCTTAGCCAGGGGATAGATACGCAGTATTTT. Translating it yields CASSLDLSQGIDTQYF.